This T cell receptor (beta chain) was sequenced in a study of cytomegalovirus exposure and HLA in healthy donors. Study-wide results and limits: Immune exposure data for these donors was limited to CMV serostatus. Researchers reported in a later analysis that a missense DCLRE1C variant was tied to TCR beta V- and J-gene trimming. It was confirmed in vitro that a few of the CMV-associated chains were specific for CMV antigens.

The CDR3 sequence is 14 residues long. Losses at the gene ends were 1 base for V and 0 bases for J; bases not matched to a gene: 0. In germline, CDR1 is LNHDA, CDR2 SQIVND (reference sequence). As to this clone: Its specificity is unknown.

PCR was performed using 60 Vbeta and 13 Jbeta primers. Repertoires were generated with immunoSEQ multiplex PCR, while TCRdb's copy carries only in-frame clones and drops some. Of 150,000 to 200,000 clones listed, about 88% are singletons. Nominally healthy donors were sampled, though unrecorded immune exposures were likely. The sequence was collected from a woman aged 18-29 years in good health and CMV-seronegative. The V gene is TRBV19, the J gene TRBJ2-7; 7 positions agree with TRBD2. Input material: PBMCs. This chain's CDR3 is CASSIGGSSYEQYF. CDR3 in DNA: TGTGCCAGTAGTATAGGCGGGAGCTCCTACGAGCAGTACTTC.